The clone carrying this T cell receptor (beta chain) was seen once. These data come from a study of blood T cell repertoires in COVID-19. Generated by immunoSEQ multiplex PCR, the TCRdb table keeps only in-frame clones and is missing some. The table lists about 260,000 clones, less than 95% of them singletons, with less than 3.5% in the top ten. Unmatched junction bases numbered 4, after V lost 1 base and J lost 5 bases. The CDR3 runs to 14 residues. Germline V gene data show CDR1 as SGHDN and CDR2 as FVKESK. The specimen was PBMCs or T cells enriched from blood (not recorded which). This clonotype was sampled from a man between 40 and 49 years old who had been exposed to COVID-19. The rearrangement joins TRBV14 to TRBJ2-5; TRBD1 agrees at 7 bases. CDR3 in amino acids: CASSQGSRGETQYF. The CDR3 nucleotides read TGTGCCAGCAGCCAAGGAAGCAGGGGGGAGACCCAGTACTTC.